This TCR beta chain appears in the sequencing data of a study of blood T cell repertoires in COVID-19 (dated by TCRdb to the early 2020s). About the study as a whole: The collaborator samples originated in the United States, Italy and Spain and spanned the acute and convalescent phases of COVID-19. The prospective study material was composed of cDNA or gDNA derived from T cells, B-cell-depleted T cells, or PBMCs. Deeply sampled blood TCRbeta repertoires from subjects exposed to, actively infected with, or recovered from COVID-19 were included in the dataset. A freely available public database, intended as a resource for researchers studying the immune response to SARS-CoV-2, is where the repertoires were released. Samples were obtained from the ongoing ImmuneRACE study (first 160 participants) and from over 1,000 subjects provided by 6 global collaborators. Nearly every sample came with metadata listing a de-identified subject ID, COVID-19 status, age in years and sex. Where available, HLA class I and class II types were obtained from metadata supplied by the sample provider rather than from assay-based typing.

Study-wide findings and limitations: How much clinical and demographic metadata was included differed by source and by participant, and the metadata was provided uncurated.

TCRbeta CDR3 regions were amplified from genomic DNA by means of the immunoSEQ Assay, a bias-controlled multiplex PCR. As for the original processing: The number of nucleated cells in each sample was estimated by amplification of reference gene primers within the assay. To quantify the absolute abundance of each unique TCRbeta CDR3 rearrangement, sequence reads were collapsed and filtered. For each sample, productive Simpson clonality was calculated as the square root of Simpson's diversity index over productive rearrangements. Sourced from immuneACCESS, this table was stored by TCRdb with only in-frame sequences that have V and J called. A share of the clones is absent; for the studies checked, an unresolved V gene accounts for under half, and the remainder has no known explanation. The D gene and trimming were derived from the DNA, and the V and J assignments and clone size from that table. This sample has 200,000 to 250,000 clones in its table, and roughly 87% of those were observed once. About 1.9% of the sample belongs to the ten largest clones.

The CDR1 and CDR2 encoded by the germline V gene are SNHLY and FYNNEI. Including the terminal cysteine and phenylalanine, the CDR3 comprises 14 residues. Only the CDR3 region is kept as DNA, spanning 42 bases read in frame from base 1. V was cut back by 2 bases and J by 9 bases, leaving a gap of 11 bases between them. The collaborating institutions used their own protocols to collect whole blood in K2EDTA tubes. For TCRbeta analysis, collaborators shipped samples as frozen whole blood, isolated PBMCs, or DNA extracted from either of those sample types. Note on this clone: Its binding antigen is unknown. Base quality data are lacking; no much larger clone is found one base away.

The rearranged segments are TRBV2 and TRBJ1-6; the D gene identity is not certain. What was sequenced was peripheral blood. This clonotype was sampled from a middle-aged man with active or convalescent COVID-19. At the DNA level, the sequence is TGTGCCAGCAGTGAACTGGCGGAAACTTCACCCCTCCACTTT. It specifies CASSELAETSPLHF.